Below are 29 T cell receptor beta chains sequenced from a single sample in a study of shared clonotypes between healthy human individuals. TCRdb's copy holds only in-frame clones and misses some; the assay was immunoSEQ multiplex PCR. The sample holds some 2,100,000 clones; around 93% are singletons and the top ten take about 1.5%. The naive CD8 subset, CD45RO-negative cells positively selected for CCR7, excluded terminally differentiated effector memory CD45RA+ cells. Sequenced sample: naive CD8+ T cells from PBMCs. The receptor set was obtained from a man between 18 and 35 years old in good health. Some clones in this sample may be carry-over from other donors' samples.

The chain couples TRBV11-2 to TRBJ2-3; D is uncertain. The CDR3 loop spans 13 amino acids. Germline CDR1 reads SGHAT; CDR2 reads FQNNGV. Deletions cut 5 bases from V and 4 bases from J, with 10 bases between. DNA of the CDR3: TGTGCCAGCAGCCCCCGACCTTCAGATACGCAGTATTTT. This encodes CASSPRPSDTQYF.

CDR3 residues: CASSTSEQVPSYEQYF. DNA for the CDR3: TGTGCCAGCAGTACATCAGAACAGGTTCCGTCCTACGAGCAGTACTTC. This chain connects TRBV27 to TRBJ2-7, with D perhaps TRBD1 (5 bases). The CDR3 runs 16 residues. Per the germline V gene, CDR1 is MNHEY and CDR2 is SMNVEV (reference sequence). With 5 bases removed from V and 1 base from J, the gap between germline ends came to 18 bases.

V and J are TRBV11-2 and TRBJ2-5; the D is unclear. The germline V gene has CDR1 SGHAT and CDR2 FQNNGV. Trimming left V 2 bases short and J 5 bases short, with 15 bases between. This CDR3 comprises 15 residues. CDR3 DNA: TGTGCCAGCAGCTTAATAACGTCACCCGGGGAGACCCAGTACTTC. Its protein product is CASSLITSPGETQYF.

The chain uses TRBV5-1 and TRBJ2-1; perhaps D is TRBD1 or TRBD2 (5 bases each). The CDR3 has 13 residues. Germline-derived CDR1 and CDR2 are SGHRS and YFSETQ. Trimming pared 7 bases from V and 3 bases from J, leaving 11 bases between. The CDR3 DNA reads TGCGCCAGCGGGACCAATTTCTACAATGAGCAGTTCTTC. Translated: CASGTNFYNEQFF.

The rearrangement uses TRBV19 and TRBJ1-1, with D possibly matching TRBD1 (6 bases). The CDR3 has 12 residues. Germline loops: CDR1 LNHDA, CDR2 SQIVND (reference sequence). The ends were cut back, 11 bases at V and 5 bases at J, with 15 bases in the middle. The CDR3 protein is CAVRGLGTEAFF. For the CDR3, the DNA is TGTGCCGTCCGGGGGCTCGGGACTGAAGCTTTCTTT.

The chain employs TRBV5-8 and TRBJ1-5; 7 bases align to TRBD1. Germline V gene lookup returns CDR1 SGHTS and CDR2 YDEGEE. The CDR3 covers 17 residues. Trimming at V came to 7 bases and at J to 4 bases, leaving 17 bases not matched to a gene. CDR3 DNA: TGTGCCAGCCAATTACAGGGGCCACATCCAATTAATCAGCCCCAGCATTTT. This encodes CASQLQGPHPINQPQHF.

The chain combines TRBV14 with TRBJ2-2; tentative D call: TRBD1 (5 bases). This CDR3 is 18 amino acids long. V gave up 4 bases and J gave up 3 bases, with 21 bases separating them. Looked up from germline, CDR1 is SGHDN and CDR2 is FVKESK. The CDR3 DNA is TGTGCCAGCAGCCCAATCCCTGACAGAATTTCCTACACCGGGGAGCTGTTTTTT. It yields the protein CASSPIPDRISYTGELFF. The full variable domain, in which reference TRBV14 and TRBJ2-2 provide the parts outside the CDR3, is EAGVTQFPSHSVIEKGQTVTLRCDPISGHDNLYWYRRVMGKEIKFLLHFVKESKQDESGMPNNRFLAERTGGTYSTLKVQPAELEDSGVYFCASSPIPDRISYTGELFFGEGSRLTVL.

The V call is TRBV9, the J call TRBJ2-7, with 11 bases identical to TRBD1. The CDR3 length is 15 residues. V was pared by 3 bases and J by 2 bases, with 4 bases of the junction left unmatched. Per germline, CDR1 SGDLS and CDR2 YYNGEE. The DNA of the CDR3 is TGTGCCAGCAGCGAGGGACAGGGGGGTCCCTACGAGCAGTACTTC. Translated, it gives CASSEGQGGPYEQYF.

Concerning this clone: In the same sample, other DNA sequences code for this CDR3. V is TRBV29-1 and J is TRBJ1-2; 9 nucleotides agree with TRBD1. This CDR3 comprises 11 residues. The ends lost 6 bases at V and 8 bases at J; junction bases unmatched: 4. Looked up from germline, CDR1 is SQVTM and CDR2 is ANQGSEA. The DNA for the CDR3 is TGCAGCGTCCGGACAGGGGAGGGCTACACCTTC. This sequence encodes CSVRTGEGYTF.

The CDR3 coding sequence is TGTGCCAGCAGTCCCCCCCAGCTTTACCCCATCGAGCAGTACTTC. Translating it yields CASSPPQLYPIEQYF. This chain joins TRBV27 and TRBJ2-7, with D unclear. This CDR3 has 15 residues. Trimming left V 5 bases short and J 6 bases short, with 20 bases between. Germline V gives CDR1 MNHEY, CDR2 SMNVEV (reference sequence).

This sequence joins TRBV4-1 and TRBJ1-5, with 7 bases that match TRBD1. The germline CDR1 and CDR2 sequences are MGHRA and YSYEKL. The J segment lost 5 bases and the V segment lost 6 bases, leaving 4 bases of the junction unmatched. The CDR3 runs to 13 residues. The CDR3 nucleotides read TGCGCCAGCAGACTAGGGACAGATCAGCCCCAGCATTTT. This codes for CASRLGTDQPQHF.

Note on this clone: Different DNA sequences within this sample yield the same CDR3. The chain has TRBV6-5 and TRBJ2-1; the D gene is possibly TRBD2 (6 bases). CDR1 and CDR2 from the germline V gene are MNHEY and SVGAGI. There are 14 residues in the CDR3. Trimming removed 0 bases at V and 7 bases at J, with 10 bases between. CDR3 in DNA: TGTGCCAGCAGTTACTCGGGGGACTCAAATGAGCAGTTCTTC. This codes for CASSYSGDSNEQFF.

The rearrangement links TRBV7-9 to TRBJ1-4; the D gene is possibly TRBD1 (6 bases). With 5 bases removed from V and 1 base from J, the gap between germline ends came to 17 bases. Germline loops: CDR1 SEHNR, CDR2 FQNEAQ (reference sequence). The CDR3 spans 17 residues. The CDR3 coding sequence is TGTGCCAGCAGCCGTACTGGACAGTTATTAACTAATGAAAAACTGTTTTTT. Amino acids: CASSRTGQLLTNEKLFF.

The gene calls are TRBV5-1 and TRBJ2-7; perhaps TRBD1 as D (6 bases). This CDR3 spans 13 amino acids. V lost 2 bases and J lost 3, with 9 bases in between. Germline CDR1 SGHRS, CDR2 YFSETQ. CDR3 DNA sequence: TGCGCCAGCAGCTTACCACAGGGCTACGAGCAGTACTTC. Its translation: CASSLPQGYEQYF.

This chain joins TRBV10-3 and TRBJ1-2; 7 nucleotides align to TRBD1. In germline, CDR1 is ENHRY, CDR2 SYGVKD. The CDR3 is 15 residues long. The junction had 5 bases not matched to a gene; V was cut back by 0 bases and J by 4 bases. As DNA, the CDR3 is TGTGCCATCAGTGAGTCCAGGGACAGCAGCTATGGCTACACCTTC. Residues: CAISESRDSSYGYTF.

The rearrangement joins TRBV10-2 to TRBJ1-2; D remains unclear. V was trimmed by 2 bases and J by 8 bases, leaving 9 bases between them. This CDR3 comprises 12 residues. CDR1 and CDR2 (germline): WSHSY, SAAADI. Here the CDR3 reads CASSESQEGYTF. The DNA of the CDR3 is TGCGCCAGCAGTGAGAGTCAGGAGGGCTACACCTTC.

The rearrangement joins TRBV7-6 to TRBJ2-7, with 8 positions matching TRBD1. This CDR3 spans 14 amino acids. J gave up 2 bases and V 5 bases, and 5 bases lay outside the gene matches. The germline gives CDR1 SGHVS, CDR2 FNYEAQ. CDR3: CASSKGQVTYEQYF. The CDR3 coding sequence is TGTGCCAGCAGCAAGGGACAGGTTACCTACGAGCAGTACTTC. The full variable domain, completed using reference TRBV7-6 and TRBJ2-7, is GAGVSQSPRYKVTKRGQDVALRCDPISGHVSLYWYRQALGQGPEFLTYFNYEAQQDKSGLPNDRFSAERPEGSISTLTIQRTEQRDSAMYRCASSKGQVTYEQYFGPGTRLTVT.

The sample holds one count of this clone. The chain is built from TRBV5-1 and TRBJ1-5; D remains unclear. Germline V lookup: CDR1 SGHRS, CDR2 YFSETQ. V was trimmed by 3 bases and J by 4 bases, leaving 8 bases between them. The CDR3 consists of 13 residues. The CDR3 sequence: CASSYGINQPQHF. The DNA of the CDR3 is TGCGCCAGCAGCTACGGGATTAATCAGCCCCAGCATTTT.

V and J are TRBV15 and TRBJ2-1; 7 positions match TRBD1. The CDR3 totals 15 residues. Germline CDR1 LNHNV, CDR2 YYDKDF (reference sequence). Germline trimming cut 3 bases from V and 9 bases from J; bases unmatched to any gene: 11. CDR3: CATSSRDSPLGEQFF. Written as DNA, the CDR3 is TGTGCCACCAGCAGCCGGGACAGTCCGCTCGGTGAGCAGTTCTTC.

CDR3 loop: CASSSGGRSSYEQYF. The CDR3 bases are TGTGCCAGCAGCTCGGGCGGGAGGAGCTCCTACGAGCAGTACTTC. The rearrangement joins TRBV7-9 to TRBJ2-7, with 8 nucleotides matching TRBD2. The CDR3 extends over 15 amino acids. The J segment lost 0 bases and the V segment lost 4 bases, leaving 5 bases of the junction unmatched. Germline-derived CDR1 and CDR2 are SEHNR and FQNEAQ (reference sequence).

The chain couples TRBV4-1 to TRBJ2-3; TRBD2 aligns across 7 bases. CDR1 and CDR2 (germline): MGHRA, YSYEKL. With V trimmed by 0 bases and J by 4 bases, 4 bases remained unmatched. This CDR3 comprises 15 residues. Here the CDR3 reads CASSQEERDADTQYF. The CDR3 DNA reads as TGCGCCAGCAGCCAAGAGGAGCGGGACGCAGATACGCAGTATTTT.

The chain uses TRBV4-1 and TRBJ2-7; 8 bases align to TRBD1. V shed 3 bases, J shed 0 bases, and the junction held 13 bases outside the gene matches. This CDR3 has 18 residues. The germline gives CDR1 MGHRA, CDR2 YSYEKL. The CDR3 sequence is CASSHKGAGGRDSYEQYF. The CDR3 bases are TGCGCCAGCAGCCACAAAGGAGCAGGGGGCCGGGACTCCTACGAGCAGTACTTC.

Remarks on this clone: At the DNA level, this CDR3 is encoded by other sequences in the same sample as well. Here the CDR3 reads CASSYQGLNTEAFF. CDR3 DNA sequence: TGTGCCAGCAGTTACCAGGGGCTAAACACTGAAGCTTTCTTT. This rearrangement joins TRBV6-5 to TRBJ1-1; weak D call: TRBD1 (6 bases). CDR1 is MNHEY and CDR2 is SVGAGI in the germline V gene. The CDR3 extends over 14 amino acids. V shed 2 bases and J shed 2 bases, with 9 bases lying between them.

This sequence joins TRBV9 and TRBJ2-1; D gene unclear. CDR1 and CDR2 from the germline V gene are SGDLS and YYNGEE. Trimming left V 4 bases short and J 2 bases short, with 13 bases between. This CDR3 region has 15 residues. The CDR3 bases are TGTGCCAGCAGCCCCGGGTCTAACCCCTACAATGAGCAGTTCTTC. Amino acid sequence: CASSPGSNPYNEQFF.

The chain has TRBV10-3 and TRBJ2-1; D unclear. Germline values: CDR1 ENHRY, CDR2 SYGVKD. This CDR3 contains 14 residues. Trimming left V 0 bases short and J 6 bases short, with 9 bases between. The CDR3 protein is CAISESGRGNEQFF. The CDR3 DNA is TGTGCCATCAGTGAGTCGGGCAGAGGCAATGAGCAGTTCTTC.

CDR3 sequence reads: CASSLADVSYEQYF. Here the CDR3 DNA reads TGTGCCAGCAGCTTGGCAGACGTTTCCTACGAGCAGTACTTC. The chain links TRBV7-2 to TRBJ2-7; D is undetermined. Germline lookup yields CDR1 SGHTA and CDR2 FQGNSA. This CDR3 has 14 amino acids. Trimming pared 3 bases from V and 1 base from J, leaving 10 bases between.

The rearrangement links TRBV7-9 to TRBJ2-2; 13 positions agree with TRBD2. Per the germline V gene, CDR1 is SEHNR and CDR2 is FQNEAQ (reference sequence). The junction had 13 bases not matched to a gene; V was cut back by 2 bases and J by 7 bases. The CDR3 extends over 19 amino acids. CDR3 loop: CASSLSGLAGEFGNGELFF. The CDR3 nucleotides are TGTGCCAGCAGCTTATCCGGACTAGCGGGAGAATTTGGAAACGGGGAGCTGTTTTTT.

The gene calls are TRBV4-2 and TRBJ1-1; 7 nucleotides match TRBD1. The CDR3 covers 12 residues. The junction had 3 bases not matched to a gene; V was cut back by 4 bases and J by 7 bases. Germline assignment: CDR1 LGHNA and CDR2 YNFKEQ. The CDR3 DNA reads TGTGCCAGCAGCCCAGGGGGTGATGAAGCTTTCTTT. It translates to CASSPGGDEAFF.

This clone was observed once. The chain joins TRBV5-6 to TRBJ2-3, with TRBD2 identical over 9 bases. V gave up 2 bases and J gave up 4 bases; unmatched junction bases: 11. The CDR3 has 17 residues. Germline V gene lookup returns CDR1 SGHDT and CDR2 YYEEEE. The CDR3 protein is CASSFGGLAGMPDTQYF. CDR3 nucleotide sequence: TGTGCCAGCAGCTTCGGTGGGCTAGCGGGAATGCCAGATACGCAGTATTTT.